These 27 T cell receptor beta chains were sequenced from one sample in a study of T cell responses to AZD1222 COVID-19 vaccine. Data came from immunoSEQ multiplex PCR; TCRdb stores just in-frame clones and leaves some out. The table shows 150,000 to 160,000 clones, with approximately 90% occurring only once. The input for sequencing was peripheral blood, taken after recovery from COVID-19. These receptor sequences come from an adult who had recovered from COVID-19.

V is TRBV19 and J is TRBJ1-1; D not resolved. Germline values: CDR1 LNHDA, CDR2 SQIVND (reference sequence). CDR3 length equals 12 residues. With 8 bases removed from V and 3 bases from J, the gap between germline ends came to 10 bases. CDR3 amino acids: CASVGRYTEAFF. The CDR3 DNA is TGTGCCAGTGTAGGCCGTTACACTGAAGCTTTCTTT.

The genes are TRBV5-5 and TRBJ1-2; no reliable D call. Germline V gives CDR1 SGHKS, CDR2 YYEKEE (reference sequence). V gave up 3 bases and J gave up 0 bases, with 15 bases separating them. The CDR3 loop spans 16 amino acids. The CDR3, as DNA: TGTGCCAGCAGCTCGGGCAGCGCCGGAGCTAACTATGGCTACACCTTC. Translated, it gives CASSSGSAGANYGYTF.

The CDR3 bases are TGTGCCAGCAGCTTAGGTGCAGGAGAAAAACTGTTTTTT. This codes for CASSLGAGEKLFF. The chain has TRBV11-2 and TRBJ1-4; D is unresolved. Trimming cost V 1 base and J 8 bases, with 8 bases left between them. Germline CDR1 reads SGHAT; CDR2 reads FQNNGV. The CDR3 is made up of 13 amino acids.

This chain links TRBV11-2 with TRBJ1-5; D gene unclear. V was clipped by 5 bases and J by 7 bases, with 18 bases between them. The CDR3 has 15 residues. The germline V gene has CDR1 SGHAT and CDR2 FQNNGV. CDR3 sequence reads: CASSRQIGDHQPQHF. The CDR3 bases are TGTGCCAGCAGCCGGCAAATAGGTGATCACCAGCCCCAGCATTTT.

V and J are TRBV4-3 and TRBJ1-3; D perhaps matches TRBD1 (6 bases). CDR1 is LGHNA and CDR2 is YSLEER in the germline V gene. The V gene lost 0 bases and the J gene lost 6 bases, with 12 bases spanning the gap. This CDR3 is 15 amino acids long. The CDR3 nucleotides read TGCGCCAGCAGCCAAGATGGGGGGCCCGCAAACACCATATATTTT. Translated: CASSQDGGPANTIYF.

The table lists this clone with many counts. V gene TRBV6-1 combines with J gene TRBJ2-4; D not resolved. This CDR3 comprises 13 residues. V gave up 0 bases and J gave up 4 bases, with 4 bases separating them. Germline loops: CDR1 MNHNS, CDR2 SASEGT. CDR3 protein: CASSEADKNIQYF. As DNA, the CDR3 is TGTGCCAGCAGTGAAGCAGATAAAAACATTCAGTACTTC.

The sample holds one count of this clone. V and J are TRBV19 and TRBJ2-3, with 8 bases that match TRBD2. The CDR3 is 17 amino acids. Looked up from germline, CDR1 is LNHDA and CDR2 is SQIVND (reference sequence). Trimming took 3 bases from V and 5 from J; bases not matched to a gene: 13. CDR3 residues: CASSIRSSGLARDTQYF. CDR3 bases: TGTGCCAGTAGTATCAGGTCTAGCGGGCTAGCAAGAGATACGCAGTATTTT.

This clone was recorded only once. V is TRBV2 and J is TRBJ2-7, with a possible D match to TRBD1 (6 bases). Trimming cost V 6 bases and J 6 bases, with 15 bases left between them. There are 13 residues in the CDR3. Germline V gives CDR1 SNHLY, CDR2 FYNNEI. The CDR3 is CASSRGQSLEQYF. In DNA form, the CDR3 reads TGTGCCAGCAGCCGAGGACAGTCCCTCGAGCAGTACTTC.

V usage is TRBV3-1 (or the pseudogene TRBV3-2) and J usage is TRBJ2-1; the match to TRBD2 covers 7 bases. The CDR3 length is 16 residues. The junction had 9 bases not matched to a gene; V was cut back by 1 base and J by 6 bases. Germline V CDR1 and CDR2: LGHDT, YNNKEL (reference sequence). CDR3 DNA: TGTGCCAGCAGCCAAGCCCGCTTAGTAGCGGGCAATGAGCAGTTCTTC. Protein sequence: CASSQARLVAGNEQFF.

The V and J genes are TRBV5-1 and TRBJ2-3; 7 bases line up with TRBD2. With V trimmed by 4 bases and J by 0 bases, 11 bases remained unmatched. The germline V gene encodes CDR1 SGHRS and CDR2 YFSETQ. CDR3 length: 17 residues. CDR3 residues: CASSGGGALPSTDTQYF. CDR3 coding DNA: TGCGCCAGCAGCGGCGGGGGTGCTCTCCCTAGCACAGATACGCAGTATTTT.

The rearrangement links TRBV6-1 to TRBJ2-5, with D uncertain. Germline values: CDR1 MNHNS, CDR2 SASEGT. The V and J ends lost 1 base and 4 bases respectively, with 16 bases between them. The CDR3 length is 16 residues. The CDR3 loop reads CASSEEPNGLGETQYF. In nucleotides, the CDR3 is TGTGCCAGCAGTGAAGAGCCTAACGGGTTGGGAGAGACCCAGTACTTC.

This clone was found once. The chain employs TRBV6-5 and TRBJ2-7, with 7 nucleotides matching TRBD1. There are 15 residues in the CDR3. Germline V gene lookup returns CDR1 MNHEY and CDR2 SVGAGI. Germline trimming cut 5 bases from V and 2 bases from J; bases unmatched to any gene: 9. The CDR3 reads CASSPYQGDAYEQYF. The CDR3 region has the DNA TGTGCCAGCAGTCCCTACCAGGGGGACGCCTACGAGCAGTACTTC.

The chain has TRBV18 and TRBJ1-2; possibly TRBD1 for D (5 bases). Per germline, CDR1 KGHSH and CDR2 LQKENI. Trimming removed 2 bases at V and 7 bases at J, with 17 bases between. The CDR3 runs to 15 residues. CDR3 sequence: CASSPTLEGQVGYTF. The CDR3 DNA reads as TGTGCCAGCTCACCAACCTTGGAGGGGCAGGTTGGCTACACCTTC.

This sequence joins TRBV5-4 and TRBJ1-2; D is unresolved. Trimming removed 0 bases at V and 2 bases at J, with 8 bases between. Germline-derived CDR1 and CDR2 are SGHNT and YYREEE (reference sequence). This CDR3 has 14 residues. CDR3 sequence reads: CASSLEWENYGYTF. The DNA for the CDR3 is TGTGCCAGCAGCTTGGAATGGGAAAACTATGGCTACACCTTC.

The chain is built from TRBV28 and TRBJ2-1; 9 nucleotides agree with TRBD1. The CDR3 has 16 residues. Trimming removed 3 bases from V and 7 bases from J; junction bases left unmatched: 10. CDR1 MDHEN and CDR2 SYDVKM come from the germline V gene. The CDR3 nucleotides are TGTGCCAGCAGTTTTCTCGGGACAGGGAAGATAAATGAGCAGTTCTTC. Protein product: CASSFLGTGKINEQFF.

With respect to this clone: The CDR3 end shows no conserved phenylalanine or tryptophan, and so a read error is likely. No DNA is shown, since the ends of the CDR3 on it are uncertain; the CDR3 is the one TCRdb lists. The chain is built from TRBV24-1 and TRBJ1-1. The germline V gene encodes CDR1 KGHDR and CDR2 SFDVKD. The CDR3 length is 9 residues, termini included. CDR3 amino acids: CATTTTEVL.

The chain carries TRBV7-2 and TRBJ2-1; 9 nucleotides line up with TRBD2. The V gene end was trimmed by 5 bases and the J gene end by 4 bases; junction bases not matched to a gene: 3. The CDR3 extends over 14 amino acids. CDR1 SGHTA and CDR2 FQGNSA come from the germline V gene. CDR3 sequence reads: CASSPGLAYNEQFF. The CDR3, as DNA: TGTGCCAGCAGCCCGGGACTAGCTTACAATGAGCAGTTCTTC.

The gene calls are TRBV6-1 and TRBJ1-5; D may be TRBD1 (6 bases). The CDR3 has 14 amino acids. V shed 2 bases and J shed 4 bases, with 9 bases lying between them. Germline CDR1 reads MNHNS; CDR2 reads SASEGT. The CDR3 DNA reads as TGTGCCAGCAGTGAAAGGGGGGTAAATCAGCCCCAGCATTTT. Translated: CASSERGVNQPQHF.

This chain joins TRBV19 and TRBJ1-1, with D possibly being TRBD1 (6 bases). This CDR3 has 15 amino acids. V was shortened by 0 bases and J by 3 bases, with 11 bases between the two germline ends. Germline CDR1 reads LNHDA; CDR2 reads SQIVND (reference sequence). CDR3 bases: TGTGCCAGTAGTATAGAGAGCAGGGGAGACACTGAAGCTTTCTTT. This sequence encodes CASSIESRGDTEAFF.

V is TRBV28 and J is TRBJ1-1; 7 nucleotides align to TRBD1. Germline CDR1 is MDHEN and CDR2 is SYDVKM. The CDR3 consists of 13 residues. V shed 1 base, J shed 10 bases, and the junction held 6 bases outside the gene matches. CDR3 sequence reads: CASSLSRHRGAFF. In nucleotides, the CDR3 is TGTGCCAGCAGTTTATCACGGCACAGGGGAGCTTTCTTT.

This clone was counted a single time. The chain is built from TRBV3-1 (or the pseudogene TRBV3-2) and TRBJ1-2, with 7 nucleotides matching TRBD1. V lost 8 bases, J lost 3 bases, and 6 bases stayed unmatched. CDR1 LGHDT and CDR2 YNNKEL come from the germline V gene (reference sequence). This CDR3 is built from 13 residues. CDR3 in amino acids: CASRLTGDYGYTF. CDR3 DNA: TGTGCCAGCCGTCTAACAGGGGACTATGGCTACACCTTC.

The V gene is TRBV6-2 or TRBV6-3, the J gene TRBJ1-5; TRBD1 might be the D (6 bases). Per germline, CDR1 MNHEY and CDR2 SVGEGT. This CDR3 contains 16 residues. With 4 bases removed from V and 7 bases from J, the gap between germline ends came to 20 bases. This CDR3 reads CASSLRISTGNQPQHF. The DNA of the CDR3 is TGTGCCAGCAGTTTACGCATTAGTACAGGGAACCAGCCCCAGCATTTT.

This chain links TRBV7-6 with TRBJ2-1; either TRBD1 or TRBD2 may fit D (7 bases each). Germline CDR1 SGHVS, CDR2 FNYEAQ. Trimming pared 8 bases from V and 3 bases from J, leaving 11 bases between. The CDR3 is 13 residues long. CDR3 loop: CASQGGSYNEQFF. The CDR3 DNA sequence: TGTGCCAGCCAGGGGGGGAGCTACAATGAGCAGTTCTTC.

The V gene is TRBV7-9, the J gene TRBJ2-7; unclear D gene. CDR1 is SEHNR and CDR2 is FQNEAQ in the germline V gene (reference sequence). Trimming pared 1 base from V and 0 bases from J, leaving 10 bases between. The CDR3 consists of 15 residues. CDR3 DNA sequence: TGTGCCAGCAGCTTAGGGGCGGTCACCTCCTACGAGCAGTACTTC. Its protein product is CASSLGAVTSYEQYF.

This chain links TRBV5-1 with TRBJ2-2; 7 bases match TRBD1. Germline lookup yields CDR1 SGHRS and CDR2 YFSETQ. V gave up 4 bases and J gave up 1 base; unmatched junction bases: 1. The CDR3 runs to 14 residues. CDR3 bases: TGCGCCAGCAGCGGACAGGAGAACACCGGGGAGCTGTTTTTT. Translation: CASSGQENTGELFF.

This clone was picked up one time. The J gene is TRBJ1-6, the V gene TRBV9, with a tentative D call TRBD1 (5 bases). CDR1 and CDR2 (germline): SGDLS, YYNGEE. V lost 0 bases and J 0 bases, leaving 7 bases between the germline ends. The CDR3 is made up of 16 amino acids. DNA of the CDR3: TGTGCCAGCAGCGTAGCTCAGGGCTCCTATAATTCACCCCTCCACTTT. It specifies CASSVAQGSYNSPLHF.

The rearrangement uses TRBV6-4 and TRBJ2-3; TRBD2 matches 7 bases. With V trimmed by 3 bases and J by 1 base, 4 bases remained unmatched. Germline assignment: CDR1 MRHNA and CDR2 SNTAGT. This CDR3 spans 15 amino acids. The CDR3 DNA is TGTGCCAGCAGTGAAACGGGGGGAGGCACAGATACGCAGTATTTT. Residues: CASSETGGGTDTQYF.